Following are 20 T cell receptor beta chains from one sample sequenced in a study of T cells in Graves' hyperthyroidism and ophthalmopathy. Amplification of TCR beta CDR3 regions used RNA as the template. The TCR CDR3 first-round RT-PCR relied on the HTBI primer set. TCRdb reprocessed the multiplex PCR reads with MiXCR, giving one entry per CDR3 protein. The sample contains a few hundred thousand distinct CDR3 sequences, roughly 18% of which appear only once. Sample: blood. The receptor set was obtained from a man aged 18-30 years with Graves' ophthalmopathy.

This clonotype occurred many times. CDR3 sequence reads: CASSLDLAEYNEQFF. The CDR3, as DNA: TGCGCCAGCAGCTTGGATTTAGCGGAGTACAATGAGCAGTTCTTC. The rearrangement uses TRBV5-1 and TRBJ2-1, with D perhaps matching TRBD2 (6 bases). The CDR3 extends over 15 amino acids. Trimming left V 0 bases short and J 4 bases short, with 11 bases between. CDR1 is SGHRS and CDR2 is YFSETQ in the germline V gene.

In this sample, this clonotype turned up many times. This sequence joins TRBV20-1 and TRBJ1-5; D is perhaps TRBD1 (6 bases). Germline loops: CDR1 DFQATT, CDR2 SNEGSKA (reference sequence). V gave up 4 bases and J gave up 4 bases, with 17 bases separating them. There are 15 residues in the CDR3. The CDR3 region has the DNA TGCAGTGCTATTTCGACGGCAGGGGAAAATCAGCCCCAGCATTTT. It is translated as CSAISTAGENQPQHF.

V and J are TRBV28 and TRBJ1-2; D might be TRBD1 (6 bases). Trimming took off 4 bases at V and 6 bases at J, with 18 bases between the two ends. The CDR3 consists of 15 residues. The germline gives CDR1 MDHEN, CDR2 SYDVKM. CDR3 in DNA: TGTGCCAGCAGTTGGTTATACGGGGGCGAAAATGGCTACACCTTC. This codes for CASSWLYGGENGYTF.

The J gene is TRBJ1-1, the V gene TRBV5-1; D is perhaps TRBD1 (6 bases). CDR3 length: 14 amino acids. CDR1 and CDR2 (germline): SGHRS, YFSETQ. Deletions cut 3 bases from V and 5 bases from J, with 14 bases between. CDR3 amino acids: CASSWSRGPTEAFF. The CDR3 region has the DNA TGCGCCAGCAGCTGGAGCAGGGGCCCGACTGAAGCTTTCTTT.

This clonotype was detected a few times. As DNA, the CDR3 is TGTGCCAGCAGCTTATCAAGGGCGGCTGGGGAGCTGTTTTTT. It is translated as CASSLSRAAGELFF. V gene TRBV11-3 combines with J gene TRBJ2-2, with D hard to call. The CDR3 sequence is 14 residues long. Germline CDR1 reads SGHNT; CDR2 reads YENEEA. Trimming left V 2 bases short and J 8 bases short, with 12 bases between.

Only a few counts were recorded for this clonotype. This chain uses TRBV20-1 with TRBJ2-5; D perhaps matches TRBD1 (5 bases). This CDR3 contains 14 residues. Germline-derived CDR1 and CDR2 are DFQATT and SNEGSKA (reference sequence). V shed 5 bases and J shed 0 bases, with 13 bases lying between them. CDR3 in amino acids: CSAYPQGDQETQYF. The CDR3 nucleotides are TGCAGTGCTTACCCTCAAGGGGACCAAGAGACCCAGTACTTC.

This clonotype was seen at least ten times. The chain has TRBV20-1 and TRBJ1-1; no clear D gene. The CDR3 totals 14 residues. CDR1 is DFQATT, CDR2 SNEGSKA, per germline (reference sequence). The V end was cut by 0 bases, the J end by 7 bases, with 15 bases between. The CDR3 loop is CSARDVGDLNEAFF. CDR3 in DNA: TGCAGTGCTAGAGATGTTGGGGATCTGAATGAAGCTTTCTTT.

This clonotype was counted between two and nine times. The J gene is TRBJ2-7, the V gene TRBV4-1; TRBD2 matches 7 bases. V trimming: 0 bases; J trimming: 0 bases; junction bases outside the gene matches: 8. This CDR3 is built from 17 residues. Germline V gene sequence: CDR1 MGHRA, CDR2 YSYEKL. The CDR3 region is CASSQDRLAESSYEQYF. CDR3 bases: TGCGCCAGCAGCCAAGATCGGCTAGCGGAGAGCTCCTACGAGCAGTACTTC.

The J gene is TRBJ2-7, the V gene TRBV4-1; 9 nucleotides line up with TRBD1. This CDR3 is built from 15 residues. V was clipped by 4 bases and J by 3 bases; unmatched bases: 7. Germline V lookup: CDR1 MGHRA, CDR2 YSYEKL. CDR3 bases: TGCGCCAGCAGCCCGGGACAGGGTCCCCGCTACGAGCAGTACTTC. This gives the protein CASSPGQGPRYEQYF.

This clonotype occurred many times. The chain uses TRBV28 and TRBJ2-7; weak D call: TRBD2 (5 bases). The CDR3 extends over 13 amino acids. Germline V gene sequence: CDR1 MDHEN, CDR2 SYDVKM. The V gene lost 5 bases and the J gene lost 7 bases, with 15 bases spanning the gap. Written as DNA, the CDR3 is TGTGCCAGCAGTAACCTAGGCCCGGGGGAGCAGTACTTC. Translated, it gives CASSNLGPGEQYF.

This rearrangement joins TRBV2 to TRBJ2-3; 14 bases align to TRBD2. The CDR3 covers 15 residues. Germline V lookup: CDR1 SNHLY, CDR2 FYNNEI. Trimming cost V 6 bases and J 5 bases; bases outside gene matches: 4. The CDR3: CASRGLAGVKDTQYF. In DNA form, the CDR3 reads TGTGCCAGCAGGGGACTAGCGGGAGTGAAAGATACGCAGTATTTT. Looking up the rest from reference TRBV2 and TRBJ2-3 gives the full variable domain: EPEVTQTPSHQVTQMGQEVILRCVPISNHLYFYWYRQILGQKVEFLVSFYNNEISEKSEIFDDQFSVERPDGSNFTLKIRSTKLEDSAMYFCASRGLAGVKDTQYFGPGTRLTVL.

The rearrangement links TRBV29-1 to TRBJ2-2; TRBD1 might be the D (5 bases). Trimming took 6 bases from V and 7 from J, leaving 12 bases between them. This CDR3 has 12 amino acids. The germline V gene encodes CDR1 SQVTM and CDR2 ANQGSEA. The CDR3 sequence is CSVSRGSGELFF. For the CDR3, the DNA is TGCAGCGTCTCAAGGGGTAGCGGGGAGCTGTTTTTT.

This clonotype occurred many times. The chain employs TRBV3-1 and TRBJ1-4; 8 nucleotides align to TRBD1. V lost 1 base to trimming and J lost 10 bases; unmatched junction nucleotides: 11. CDR1 and CDR2 (germline): LGHDT, YNNKEL (reference sequence). This CDR3 is built from 16 residues. The CDR3 sequence is CASSQGSGTGYGKLFF. The CDR3 DNA sequence: TGTGCCAGCAGCCAAGGCTCCGGGACAGGCTATGGAAAACTGTTTTTT.

This chain links TRBV6-5 with TRBJ2-7, with 7 bases fitting TRBD2. This CDR3 region has 15 residues. The J segment lost 2 bases and the V segment lost 2 bases, leaving 6 bases of the junction unmatched. In germline, CDR1 is MNHEY, CDR2 SVGAGI. The CDR3 bases are TGTGCCAGCAGTTACGGGGGGGGAGTGGCCTACGAGCAGTACTTC. It codes for CASSYGGGVAYEQYF.

This clonotype was observed many times. This chain uses TRBV7-3 with TRBJ2-7; the D gene is possibly TRBD2 (6 bases). There are 15 residues in the CDR3. Germline values: CDR1 SGHTA, CDR2 FQGTGA. The germline V and J ends were trimmed by 5 bases and 5 bases, with 19 bases remaining between them. For the CDR3, the DNA is TGTGCCAGCAGCCTAAAGGCTGGAGGGTTCCACGAGCAGTACTTC. Translating gives CASSLKAGGFHEQYF.

This clonotype was counted at least ten times. The chain uses TRBV12-3 or TRBV12-4 and TRBJ1-2; 12 nucleotides align to TRBD1. The V segment lost 1 base and the J segment 8 bases; nucleotides outside the gene matches: 8. This CDR3 contains 16 residues. CDR3: CASSLEGTGGVRGYTF. CDR3 coding DNA: TGTGCCAGCAGTTTAGAGGGGACAGGGGGCGTAAGGGGCTACACCTTC.

This clonotype was counted only a few times. This rearrangement joins TRBV5-8 to TRBJ1-2; possible D gene TRBD1, 6 bases. Trimming stripped 2 bases from V and 2 bases from J, with 16 bases between. The CDR3 totals 16 residues. Germline CDR1 SGHTS, CDR2 YDEGEE. The CDR3 nucleotides read TGTGCCAGCAGCTTTGAAACGGGACACCCAAACTATGGCTACACCTTC. Its translation is CASSFETGHPNYGYTF.

The chain recombines TRBV5-5 with TRBJ2-2; TRBD1 is a possible D gene (6 bases). The CDR3 is 15 amino acids. Germline CDR1 and CDR2: SGHKS and YYEKEE (reference sequence). V lost 5 bases and J 4 bases, leaving 15 bases between the germline ends. This chain's CDR3 is CASRSTGTSTGELFF. DNA of the CDR3: TGTGCCAGCAGGTCGACAGGAACGTCCACCGGGGAGCTGTTTTTT.

The sample holds many counts of this clonotype. The gene calls are TRBV11-1 and TRBJ1-1; the match to TRBD1 covers 7 bases. CDR3 length: 14 residues. Germline V gene data show CDR1 as SGHAT and CDR2 as FQDESV (reference sequence). After removal of 6 bases from V and 5 bases from J, the junction contained 9 bases not matched to a gene. CDR3 residues: CASSSNRGKTEAFF. The CDR3 DNA sequence: TGTGCCAGCAGTTCCAACAGGGGCAAGACTGAAGCTTTCTTT.

The chain uses TRBV7-8 and TRBJ2-7, with D perhaps assigned TRBD1 or TRBD2 (6 bases each). This CDR3 spans 16 amino acids. The V end was cut by 1 base, the J end by 7 bases, with 20 bases between. The V gene's germline CDR1 is SGHVS and CDR2 FQNEAQ. The CDR3 sequence: CASSLDRGRSVGEQYF. CDR3 DNA sequence: TGTGCCAGCAGCTTAGACCGGGGGCGCAGTGTAGGGGAGCAGTACTTC.